The T cell receptor (beta chain) described here comes from a study of regulatory T cells in long-lasting Graves disease. Sequencing libraries for TCR beta were prepared with iRepertoire HTBI primers and Arm-PCR of CDR3 regions. TCRdb analysed the multiplex PCR reads with MiXCR anew, one entry per CDR3 protein. The table records 250,000 to 300,000 distinct CDR3 sequences, more than 20% of them present only once. There are many counts of this clonotype. The time point is: persistent/refractory GD, antithyroid drugs over 5 years with positive TRAb. With RNA extracted from PBMCs as input, the TCR library was made. It was an endocrinology department in Xi'an, China, that provided the patients. The starting material was peripheral blood mononuclear cells (PBMCs), obtained when the disease was refractory, from a patient treated with antithyroid drugs. This clonotype was obtained from a female donor with Graves disease.

The CDR3 DNA follows: TGTGCCAGCAGCTCAAACAGGGTCGAGCAGTACTTC. It translates to CASSSNRVEQYF. The V and J genes are TRBV28 and TRBJ2-7; D may be TRBD1 (6 bases). This CDR3 is 12 amino acids long. Trimming took 6 bases from V and 6 from J, leaving 12 bases between them. The germline V gene has CDR1 MDHEN and CDR2 SYDVKM.